The next 15 T cell receptor beta chains were all read from a single sample in a study of OX40 agonist ivuxolimab in advanced cancers. Using immunoSEQ multiplex PCR, the repertoire was profiled, and TCRdb retains in-frame clones only, with some absent. The data hold tens of thousands of clones, with around 83% observed a single time. The sequencing here drew on CD4+ or CD8+ T cells sorted from blood, taken in a trial of the OX40 agonist ivuxolimab. All receptors derive from an adult with an advanced solid tumor such as melanoma, head and neck, liver or kidney cancer.

The sample holds one count of this clone. The chain employs TRBV6-1 and TRBJ1-2; no clear D gene. The V and J ends lost 4 bases and 5 bases respectively, with 8 bases between them. The germline CDR1 and CDR2 sequences are MNHNS and SASEGT. This CDR3 region has 12 residues. CDR3 sequence (DNA): TGTGCCAGCAGTGGTACAGAGTATGGCTACACCTTC. Encoded protein: CASSGTEYGYTF.

The chain combines TRBV6-1 with TRBJ2-7; D may be TRBD1 or TRBD2 (5 bases each). The CDR3 sequence is 15 residues long. Germline CDR1 reads MNHNS; CDR2 reads SASEGT. V gave up 0 bases and J gave up 0 bases, with 9 bases separating them. The CDR3 nucleotides are TGTGCCAGCAGTGAAGCGGGACGGGGCTCCTACGAGCAGTACTTC. Protein: CASSEAGRGSYEQYF.

The V and J genes are TRBV29-1 and TRBJ2-3, with D unresolved. The V and J ends lost 1 base and 8 bases respectively, with 16 bases between them. CDR1 is SQVTM, CDR2 ANQGSEA, per germline. This CDR3 is 14 amino acids long. The CDR3 loop reads CSVEAAQAVGTQYF. The CDR3, as DNA: TGCAGCGTTGAAGCAGCACAAGCCGTGGGTACGCAGTATTTT.

V is TRBV2 and J is TRBJ2-3; 7 positions match TRBD2. Germline V gene data show CDR1 as SNHLY and CDR2 as FYNNEI. Unmatched junction bases numbered 7, after V lost 8 bases and J lost 2 bases. The CDR3 covers 14 residues. CDR3 protein: CASQAGRLTDTQYF. CDR3 nucleotide sequence: TGTGCCAGCCAAGCGGGGAGGCTCACAGATACGCAGTATTTT.

The chain joins TRBV18 to TRBJ2-6, with D uncertain. The length of the CDR3 is 16 residues. Trimming stripped 6 bases from V and 0 bases from J, with 12 bases between. Germline CDR1 KGHSH, CDR2 LQKENI. The chain's CDR3 is CASSPQGGSGANVLTF. CDR3 nucleotide sequence: TGTGCCAGCTCGCCCCAAGGCGGCTCTGGGGCCAACGTCCTGACTTTC.

The J gene is TRBJ2-3, the V gene TRBV11-1; D unresolved. Deletions cut 1 base from V and 5 bases from J, with 4 bases between. CDR3 size: 12 residues. Germline CDR1 reads SGHAT; CDR2 reads FQDESV (reference sequence). The CDR3 spells CASSLGGDTQYF. DNA for the CDR3: TGTGCCAGCAGCTTAGGCGGAGATACGCAGTATTTT. The full variable domain, its missing parts supplied by reference TRBV11-1 and TRBJ2-3, is EAEVAQSPRYKITEKSQAVAFWCDPISGHATLYWYRQILGQGPELLVQFQDESVVDDSQLPKDRFSAERLKGVDSTLKIQPAELGDSAMYLCASSLGGDTQYFGPGTRLTVL.

The V and J genes are TRBV10-3 and TRBJ1-6; D not certain. The CDR3 has 13 residues. Per germline, CDR1 ENHRY and CDR2 SYGVKD. Trimming left V 7 bases short and J 7 bases short, with 11 bases between. CDR3 sequence reads: CAITADPNSPLHF. In DNA, the CDR3 is TGTGCCATCACGGCAGATCCCAATTCACCCCTCCACTTT.

A word on this clone: The same CDR3 is also encoded by other DNA sequences in this sample. The chain carries TRBV28 and TRBJ1-5; 8 nucleotides match TRBD1. J lost 6 bases, V lost 6 bases, and 7 bases had no gene match. The CDR3 consists of 14 residues. The germline CDR1 and CDR2 sequences are MDHEN and SYDVKM. The CDR3 bases are TGTGCCAGCAGCATAGGACAGGGTCGTCAGCCCCAGCATTTT. Its translation: CASSIGQGRQPQHF.

V is TRBV5-1 and J is TRBJ1-2; D is perhaps TRBD1 (5 bases). Trimming removed 5 bases at V and 4 bases at J, with 12 bases between. This CDR3 has 13 residues. CDR1 and CDR2 from the germline V gene are SGHRS and YFSETQ. The DNA for the CDR3 is TGCGCCAGCAGTTACGACAGTAGCTATGGCTACACCTTC. This translates into CASSYDSSYGYTF.

In nucleotides, the CDR3 is TGTGCCAGCAGCTTGGTAGCCCAAAACGAGCAGTACTTC. This gives the protein CASSLVAQNEQYF. This chain connects TRBV7-2 to TRBJ2-7; D not resolved. V was trimmed by 3 bases and J by 5 bases, leaving 11 bases between them. CDR1 SGHTA and CDR2 FQGNSA come from the germline V gene. The CDR3 is 13 residues long. The whole variable domain, filled in from reference TRBV7-2 and TRBJ2-7, reads GAGVSQSPSNKVTEKGKDVELRCDPISGHTALYWYRQSLGQGLEFLIYFQGNSAPDKSGLPSDRFSAERTGGSVSTLTIQRTQQEDSAVYLCASSLVAQNEQYFGPGTRLTVT.

The chain employs TRBV30 and TRBJ2-5; 7 nucleotides agree with TRBD1. V trimming: 0 bases; J trimming: 7 bases; junction bases outside the gene matches: 8. This CDR3 region has 14 residues. CDR1 is GTSNPN and CDR2 is SVGIG in the germline V gene (reference sequence). This chain's CDR3 is CAWSVRGQAGTQYF. CDR3 nucleotide sequence: TGTGCCTGGAGTGTAAGGGGGCAGGCGGGGACCCAGTACTTC.

The chain links TRBV11-3 to TRBJ2-5; D may match TRBD1 or TRBD2 (5 bases each). The CDR3 length is 16 residues. V was cut by 4 bases and J by 7 bases, with 22 bases left in between. Germline CDR1 SGHNT, CDR2 YENEEA. This chain's CDR3 is CASSSTLRGREGTQYF. The CDR3 DNA sequence: TGTGCCAGCAGCTCGACCCTGAGGGGCAGAGAGGGGACCCAGTACTTC.

The chain carries TRBV2 and TRBJ1-3, with D possibly being TRBD1 (6 bases). This CDR3 comprises 18 residues. Germline lookup yields CDR1 SNHLY and CDR2 FYNNEI. V was clipped by 6 bases and J by 9 bases, with 30 bases between them. This chain's CDR3 is CASRAAPLDSFSGRTIYF. The CDR3 nucleotides read TGTGCCAGCAGAGCCGCACCCTTGGACAGCTTCTCGGGTCGCACCATATATTTT.

J is TRBJ1-5 and V is TRBV11-3; D gene uncertain. This CDR3 is built from 15 residues. The germline gives CDR1 SGHNT, CDR2 YENEEA. With 5 bases removed from V and 3 bases from J, the gap between germline ends came to 14 bases. The CDR3 nucleotides read TGTGCCAGCAGCCCCCGAAGAGGCTACAATCAGCCCCAGCATTTT. Residues: CASSPRRGYNQPQHF.

The chain carries TRBV5-6 and TRBJ2-7, with D unresolved. Germline CDR1 reads SGHDT; CDR2 reads YYEEEE. Deletions cut 0 bases from V and 2 bases from J, with 6 bases between. The CDR3 is made up of 13 amino acids. The CDR3 nucleotides are TGTGCCAGCAGCTTGGGGTCCGCCTACGAGCAGTACTTC. It is translated as CASSLGSAYEQYF.